The sequence of this T cell receptor beta chain was determined in a study of tumor and adjacent non-tumor tissue in lung cancer. The template was RNA from unsorted bulk tissue. The library came from three nested PCR rounds adapted from ARM-PCR protocols. In TCRdb, the multiplex PCR reads were re-called with MiXCR into one record per CDR3 protein. The sample carries 95,000 to 150,000 distinct CDR3 sequences, about 66% recorded once. This clonotype was detected many times. What it binds is not known. The CDR3 covers 15 residues. With 3 bases clipped from V and 4 bases from J, the junction kept 9 bases outside the gene matches. Looked up from germline, CDR1 is DFQATT and CDR2 is SNEGSKA (reference sequence). The study, taken as a whole, reports: Significantly higher TCR diversity was found in tumor than normal lung. In normal lung, the top 100 clones were significantly more dominant than in tumor.

The sequencing sample was made of lung tumor tissue. V is TRBV20-1 and J is TRBJ2-5, with 9 bases lining up with TRBD2. This clonotype originated in a man younger than 40 with non-small cell lung cancer. CDR3 coding DNA: TGCAGTGCTAGGGCTAGCGGGGAGGGGAGAGAGACCCAGTACTTC. Its protein product is CSARASGEGRETQYF.